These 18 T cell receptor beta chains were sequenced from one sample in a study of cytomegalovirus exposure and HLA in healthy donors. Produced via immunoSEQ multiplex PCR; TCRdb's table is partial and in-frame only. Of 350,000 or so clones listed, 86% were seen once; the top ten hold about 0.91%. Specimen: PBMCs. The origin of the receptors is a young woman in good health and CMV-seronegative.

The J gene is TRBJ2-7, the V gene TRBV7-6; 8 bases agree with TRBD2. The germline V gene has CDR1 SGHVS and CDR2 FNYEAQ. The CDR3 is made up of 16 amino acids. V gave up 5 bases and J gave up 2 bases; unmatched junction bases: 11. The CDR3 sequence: CASSVGSGRLPYEQYF. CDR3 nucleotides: TGTGCCAGCAGCGTAGGGAGCGGGAGACTCCCCTACGAGCAGTACTTC.

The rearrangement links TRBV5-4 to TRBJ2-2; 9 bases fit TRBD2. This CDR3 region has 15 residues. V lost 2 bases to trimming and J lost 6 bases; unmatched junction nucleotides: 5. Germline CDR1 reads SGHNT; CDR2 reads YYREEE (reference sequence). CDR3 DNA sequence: TGTGCCAGCAGCTTTGCGGGAGGGCCCCCCGGGGAGCTGTTTTTT. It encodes CASSFAGGPPGELFF.

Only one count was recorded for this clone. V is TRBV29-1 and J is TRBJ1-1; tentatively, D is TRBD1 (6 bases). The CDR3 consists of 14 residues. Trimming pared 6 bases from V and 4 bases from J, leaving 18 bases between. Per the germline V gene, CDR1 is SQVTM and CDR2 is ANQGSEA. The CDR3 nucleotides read TGCAGCGTCGAGGTAGGGGGTTCGGGCACTGAAGCTTTCTTT. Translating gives CSVEVGGSGTEAFF.

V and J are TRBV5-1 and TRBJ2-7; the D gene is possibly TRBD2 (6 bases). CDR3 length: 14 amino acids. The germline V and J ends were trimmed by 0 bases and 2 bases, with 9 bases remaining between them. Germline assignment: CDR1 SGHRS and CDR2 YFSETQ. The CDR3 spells CASSLVEGTYEQYF. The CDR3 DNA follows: TGCGCCAGCAGCTTGGTGGAGGGTACCTACGAGCAGTACTTC.

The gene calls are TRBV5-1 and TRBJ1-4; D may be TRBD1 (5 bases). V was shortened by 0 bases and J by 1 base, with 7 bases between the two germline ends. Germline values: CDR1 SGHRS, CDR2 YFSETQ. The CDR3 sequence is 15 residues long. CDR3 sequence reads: CASSLVDRTNEKLFF. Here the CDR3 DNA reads TGCGCCAGCAGCTTGGTCGACAGAACTAATGAAAAACTGTTTTTT.

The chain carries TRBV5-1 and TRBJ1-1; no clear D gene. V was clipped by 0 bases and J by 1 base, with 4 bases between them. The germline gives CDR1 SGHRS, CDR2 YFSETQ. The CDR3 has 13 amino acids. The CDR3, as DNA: TGCGCCAGCAGCTTGGTGGCGAACACTGAAGCTTTCTTT. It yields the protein CASSLVANTEAFF.

The CDR3 loop reads CASRGDISQHF. The CDR3 nucleotides read TGTGCCAGCAGGGGTGACATCTCCCAGCATTTT. The chain recombines TRBV6-1 with TRBJ1-5; D is ambiguous. This CDR3 has 11 amino acids. V was cut by 6 bases and J by 11 bases, with 11 bases left in between. Germline loops: CDR1 MNHNS, CDR2 SASEGT.

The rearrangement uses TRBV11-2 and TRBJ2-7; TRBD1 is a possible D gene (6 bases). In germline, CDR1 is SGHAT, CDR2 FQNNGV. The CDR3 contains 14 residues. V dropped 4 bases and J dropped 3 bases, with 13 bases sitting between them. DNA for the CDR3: TGTGCCAGCAGCTGGGGCAGGGACATCTACGAGCAGTACTTC. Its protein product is CASSWGRDIYEQYF. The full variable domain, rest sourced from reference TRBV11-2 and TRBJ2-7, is EAGVAQSPRYKIIEKRQSVAFWCNPISGHATLYWYQQILGQGPKLLIQFQNNGVVDDSQLPKDRFSAERLKGVDSTLKIQPAKLEDSAVYLCASSWGRDIYEQYFGPGTRLTVT.

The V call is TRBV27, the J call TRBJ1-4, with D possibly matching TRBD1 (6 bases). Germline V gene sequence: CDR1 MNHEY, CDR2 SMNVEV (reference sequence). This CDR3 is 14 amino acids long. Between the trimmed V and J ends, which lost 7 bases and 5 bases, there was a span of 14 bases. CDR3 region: CASNLDSENEKLFF. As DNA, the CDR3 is TGTGCCAGCAACCTGGACAGTGAGAATGAAAAACTGTTTTTT.

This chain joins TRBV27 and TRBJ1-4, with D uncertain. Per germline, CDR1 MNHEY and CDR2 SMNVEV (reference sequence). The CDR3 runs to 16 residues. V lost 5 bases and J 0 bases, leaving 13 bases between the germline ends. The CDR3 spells CASSEIPTTTNEKLFF. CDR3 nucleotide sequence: TGTGCCAGCAGTGAAATCCCCACAACAACTAATGAAAAACTGTTTTTT.

The CDR3 nucleotides read TGTGCCAGCAGCCAAGACGTTGCGGGGGCTGACGGCTACACCTTC. It translates to CASSQDVAGADGYTF. The V gene is TRBV4-2, the J gene TRBJ1-2; possibly TRBD1 for D (6 bases). CDR1 is LGHNA, CDR2 YNFKEQ, per germline. The CDR3 runs to 15 residues. The V gene lost 0 bases and the J gene lost 8 bases, with 16 bases spanning the gap.

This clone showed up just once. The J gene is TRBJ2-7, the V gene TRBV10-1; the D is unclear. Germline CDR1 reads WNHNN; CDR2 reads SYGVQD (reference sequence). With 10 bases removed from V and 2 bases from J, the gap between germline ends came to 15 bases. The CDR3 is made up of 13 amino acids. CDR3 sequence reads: CATRPDCTYEQYF. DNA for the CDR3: TGCGCCACCCGGCCCGACTGTACCTACGAGCAGTACTTC.

CDR3 residues: CASSLGLHTDTQYF. The CDR3 coding sequence is TGTGCCAGCAGCTTAGGCTTACACACAGATACGCAGTATTTT. The rearrangement links TRBV7-2 to TRBJ2-3; D unresolved. V lost 1 base and J lost 2, with 7 bases in between. The CDR3 loop spans 14 amino acids. Germline CDR1 SGHTA, CDR2 FQGNSA.

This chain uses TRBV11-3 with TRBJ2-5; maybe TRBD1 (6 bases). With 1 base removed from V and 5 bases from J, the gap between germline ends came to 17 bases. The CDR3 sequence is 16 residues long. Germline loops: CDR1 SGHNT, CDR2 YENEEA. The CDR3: CASSLGQVTPGETQYF. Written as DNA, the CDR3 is TGTGCCAGCAGCTTAGGACAGGTCACCCCCGGGGAGACCCAGTACTTC.

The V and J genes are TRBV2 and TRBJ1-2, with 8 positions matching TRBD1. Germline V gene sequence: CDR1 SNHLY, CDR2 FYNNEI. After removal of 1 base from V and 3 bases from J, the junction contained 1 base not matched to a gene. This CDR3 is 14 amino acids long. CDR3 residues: CASSEGQGHYGYTF. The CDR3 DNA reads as TGTGCCAGCAGTGAAGGACAGGGGCACTATGGCTACACCTTC.

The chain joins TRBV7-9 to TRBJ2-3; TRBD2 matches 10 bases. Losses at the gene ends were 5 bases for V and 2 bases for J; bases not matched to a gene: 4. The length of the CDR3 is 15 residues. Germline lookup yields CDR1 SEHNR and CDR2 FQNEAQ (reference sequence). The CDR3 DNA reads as TGTGCCAGCAGCCCCGGGACTAGCGCCACAGATACGCAGTATTTT. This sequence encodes CASSPGTSATDTQYF. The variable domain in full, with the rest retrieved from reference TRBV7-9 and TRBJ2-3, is DTGVSQNPRHKITKRGQNVTFRCDPISEHNRLYWYRQTLGQGPEFLTYFQNEAQLEKSRLLSDRFSAERPKGSFSTLEIQRTEQGDSAMYLCASSPGTSATDTQYFGPGTRLTVL.

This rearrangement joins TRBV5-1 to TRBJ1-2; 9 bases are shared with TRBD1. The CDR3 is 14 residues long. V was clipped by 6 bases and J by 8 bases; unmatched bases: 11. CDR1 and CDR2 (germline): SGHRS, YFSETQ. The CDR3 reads CASTFDRGTGGYTF. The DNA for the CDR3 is TGCGCCAGCACTTTCGACAGGGGGACCGGCGGCTACACCTTC.

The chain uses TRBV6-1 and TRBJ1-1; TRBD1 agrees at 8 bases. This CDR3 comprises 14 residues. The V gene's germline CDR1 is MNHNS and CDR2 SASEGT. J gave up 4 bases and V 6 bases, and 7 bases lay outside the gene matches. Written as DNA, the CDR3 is TGTGCCAGCAGAGCCGGGACAGGAATCACTGAAGCTTTCTTT. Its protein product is CASRAGTGITEAFF.